The 21 T cell receptor beta chains below come from one sample, sequenced in a study of blood T cell repertoires in COVID-19. The data were produced by immunoSEQ multiplex PCR, yet TCRdb's version contains in-frame clones alone and is incomplete. This table has some 200,000 clones, around 80% appearing once. Sequenced: peripheral blood. These receptors were obtained from a woman aged 35 to 49 who had recovered from COVID-19.

V usage is TRBV6-4 and J usage is TRBJ1-6; TRBD1 might be the D (6 bases). CDR3 size: 20 residues. Trimming stripped 6 bases from V and 3 bases from J, with 27 bases between. Germline V gene lookup returns CDR1 MRHNA and CDR2 SNTAGT. CDR3 bases: TGTGCCAGCAGACCAACCACAGGGTTAAGACTCACTAACTATAATTCACCCCTCCACTTT. Its protein product is CASRPTTGLRLTNYNSPLHF.

The chain couples TRBV27 to TRBJ1-4; the match to TRBD1 covers 8 bases. CDR3 length: 16 residues. The V gene end was trimmed by 5 bases and the J gene end by 7 bases; junction bases not matched to a gene: 12. CDR1 and CDR2 from the germline V gene are MNHEY and SMNVEV (reference sequence). Here the CDR3 reads CASSPGWTGIGEKLFF. For the CDR3, the DNA is TGTGCCAGCAGTCCGGGTTGGACAGGGATTGGTGAAAAACTGTTTTTT.

The V gene is TRBV6-2 or TRBV6-3, the J gene TRBJ2-1, with 8 bases identical to TRBD1. The CDR3 loop spans 15 amino acids. CDR1 is MNHEY, CDR2 SVGEGT, per germline. V dropped 4 bases and J dropped 0; count of bases not matched to a gene: 2. CDR3 sequence: CASSSGGGSYNEQFF. The CDR3 DNA reads TGTGCCAGCAGTTCAGGGGGCGGCTCCTACAATGAGCAGTTCTTC.

The sample holds one count of this clone. The rearrangement joins TRBV6-5 to TRBJ2-3, with 9 bases fitting TRBD1. V was pared by 6 bases and J by 3 bases, with 4 bases of the junction left unmatched. Germline CDR1 MNHEY, CDR2 SVGAGI. This CDR3 has 14 amino acids. CDR3 region: CASRSGTGTDTQYF. The CDR3 DNA is TGTGCCAGCAGATCCGGGACAGGGACAGATACGCAGTATTTT.

A single count supports this clone. The V and J genes are TRBV2 and TRBJ1-2; a weak D match, TRBD1 (6 bases). The CDR3 extends over 14 amino acids. The V gene lost 8 bases and the J gene lost 8 bases, with 21 bases spanning the gap. The V gene's germline CDR1 is SNHLY and CDR2 FYNNEI. CDR3: CASEDRPLTRGYTF. The CDR3 nucleotides read TGTGCCAGCGAAGACAGGCCCCTCACGAGGGGCTACACCTTC.

J is TRBJ2-2 and V is TRBV4-3; TRBD1 matches 11 bases. Germline V gene lookup returns CDR1 LGHNA and CDR2 YSLEER. The CDR3 spans 18 residues. After removal of 4 bases from V and 6 bases from J, the junction contained 13 bases not matched to a gene. The CDR3 loop reads CASSLRTPGQGEAGELFF. CDR3 DNA: TGCGCCAGCAGCCTGAGGACCCCGGGACAGGGGGAGGCCGGGGAGCTGTTTTTT.

This clone was seen a few times. The rearrangement joins TRBV2 to TRBJ1-4, with no clear D. V lost 8 bases to trimming and J lost 7 bases, with 14 bases between them. The germline V gene encodes CDR1 SNHLY and CDR2 FYNNEI. The CDR3 is made up of 13 amino acids. The CDR3 loop reads CASGREGVEKLFF. CDR3 DNA: TGTGCCAGCGGCCGTGAGGGAGTTGAAAAACTGTTTTTT.

This rearrangement joins TRBV19 to TRBJ2-1, with D possibly TRBD1 on 6 matching bases. The CDR3 sequence is 14 residues long. Trimming removed 3 bases at V and 8 bases at J, with 14 bases between. CDR1 is LNHDA and CDR2 is SQIVND in the germline V gene (reference sequence). The CDR3 coding sequence is TGTGCCAGTAGTATGCGGAACAGGGAATATGAGCAGTTCTTC. This codes for CASSMRNREYEQFF.

CDR3: CASSSPTGAIGYTF. In nucleotides, the CDR3 is TGTGCCAGCAGCTCGCCAACAGGGGCGATAGGCTACACCTTC. The V call is TRBV7-2, the J call TRBJ1-2; 7 bases align to TRBD1. The ends lost 4 bases at V and 8 bases at J; junction bases unmatched: 10. The CDR3 runs to 14 residues. The germline V gene has CDR1 SGHTA and CDR2 FQGNSA.

The chain is built from TRBV7-8 and TRBJ2-7; D ambiguous. Germline CDR1 reads SGHVS; CDR2 reads FQNEAQ. The germline V and J ends were trimmed by 2 bases and 2 bases, with 7 bases remaining between them. The CDR3 spans 13 residues. The CDR3 nucleotides read TGTGCCAGCAGCTTAAACAGAGCCTACGAGCAGTACTTC. Its translation: CASSLNRAYEQYF.

The chain carries TRBV7-8 and TRBJ2-1; tentative D call: TRBD2 (5 bases). CDR3 length equals 14 residues. The ends were cut back, 5 bases at V and 7 bases at J, with 15 bases in the middle. Germline lookup yields CDR1 SGHVS and CDR2 FQNEAQ. CDR3 DNA: TGTGCCAGCAGCCTCCGGGAAACGGCTAATGAGCAGTTCTTC. This gives the protein CASSLRETANEQFF.

This sequence joins TRBV19 and TRBJ1-6; D is possibly TRBD1 (5 bases). This CDR3 has 14 residues. Trimming cost V 1 base and J 10 bases, with 11 bases left between them. From germline, CDR1 is LNHDA and CDR2 SQIVND (reference sequence). The CDR3 DNA is TGTGCCAGTAGTATAGCTCTAAAGGGGTCACCCCTCCACTTT. Residues: CASSIALKGSPLHF.

The CDR3 loop is CASGLIDSYEQYF. DNA for the CDR3: TGTGCCAGCGGACTTATAGACTCCTACGAGCAGTACTTC. V usage is TRBV11-2 and J usage is TRBJ2-7; D is perhaps TRBD2 (5 bases). Trimming left V 8 bases short and J 0 bases short, with 11 bases between. The CDR3 runs 13 residues. The germline gives CDR1 SGHAT, CDR2 FQNNGV. Full variable domain (missing parts from reference TRBV11-2 and TRBJ2-7): EAGVAQSPRYKIIEKRQSVAFWCNPISGHATLYWYQQILGQGPKLLIQFQNNGVVDDSQLPKDRFSAERLKGVDSTLKIQPAKLEDSAVYLCASGLIDSYEQYFGPGTRLTVT.

The genes are TRBV4-1 and TRBJ1-1; TRBD1 matches at 8 bases. CDR3 length: 17 residues. CDR1 is MGHRA and CDR2 is YSYEKL in the germline V gene. V lost 0 bases to trimming and J lost 5 bases; unmatched junction nucleotides: 11. The chain's CDR3 is CASSQDPQGAPGTEAFF. CDR3 in DNA: TGCGCCAGCAGCCAAGACCCCCAGGGGGCCCCTGGGACTGAAGCTTTCTTT.

V is TRBV10-2 and J is TRBJ1-1; 8 nucleotides agree with TRBD1. CDR3 length: 12 residues. CDR1 WSHSY and CDR2 SAAADI come from the germline V gene. Unmatched junction bases numbered 7, after V lost 11 bases and J lost 5 bases. This chain's CDR3 is CAGQGFGTEAFF. The CDR3 DNA follows: TGCGCCGGACAGGGCTTTGGGACTGAAGCTTTCTTT.

The V gene is TRBV3-1 (or the pseudogene TRBV3-2), the J gene TRBJ2-7, with TRBD2 matching over 15 bases. Germline V gives CDR1 LGHDT, CDR2 YNNKEL (reference sequence). V lost 4 bases, J lost 2 bases, and 3 bases stayed unmatched. The CDR3 runs 16 residues. The DNA of the CDR3 is TGTGCCAGCAGCCCCCGGACTAGCGGGGGGGCCTACGAGCAGTACTTC. Translated: CASSPRTSGGAYEQYF.

Here the CDR3 DNA reads TGTGCCAGCAGTCGACAGGGAACTAATGAAAAACTGTTTTTT. It translates to CASSRQGTNEKLFF. The chain carries TRBV7-9 and TRBJ1-4; 7 positions match TRBD1. This CDR3 contains 14 residues. Trimming cost V 6 bases and J 1 base; bases outside gene matches: 2. From germline, CDR1 is SEHNR and CDR2 FQNEAQ (reference sequence).

This sequence joins TRBV9 and TRBJ1-1; no definite D call. The CDR3 loop spans 13 amino acids. The ends were cut back, 3 bases at V and 0 bases at J, with 6 bases in the middle. Germline CDR1 reads SGDLS; CDR2 reads YYNGEE. The CDR3 here is CASSGNLNTEAFF. For the CDR3, the DNA is TGTGCCAGCAGCGGAAACTTGAACACTGAAGCTTTCTTT.

J is TRBJ2-1 and V is TRBV10-3; 9 bases align to TRBD2. V lost 7 bases and J lost 10; bases outside the gene matches: 5. Looked up from germline, CDR1 is ENHRY and CDR2 is SYGVKD. The CDR3 is 12 residues long. The CDR3 region has the DNA TGTGCCATCAAGGGACTAGCTGTCGAGCAGTTCTTC. This encodes CAIKGLAVEQFF.

V and J are TRBV5-1 and TRBJ1-2; 7 nucleotides match TRBD1. Germline V gene data show CDR1 as SGHRS and CDR2 as YFSETQ. The CDR3 is made up of 15 amino acids. Trimming cost V 5 bases and J 3 bases; bases outside gene matches: 10. This CDR3 reads CASRKSRDSDYGYTF. For the CDR3, the DNA is TGCGCCAGCAGGAAAAGCCGGGACAGCGACTATGGCTACACCTTC. Full variable domain (outside the CDR3, taken from reference TRBV5-1 and TRBJ1-2): KAGVTQTPRYLIKTRGQQVTLSCSPISGHRSVSWYQQTPGQGLQFLFEYFSETQRNKGNFPGRFSGRQFSNSRSEMNVSTLELGDSALYLCASRKSRDSDYGYTFGSGTRLTVV.

This rearrangement joins TRBV6-2 or TRBV6-3 to TRBJ1-1; TRBD1 matches at 7 bases. Germline V gene lookup returns CDR1 MNHEY and CDR2 SVGEGT. V gave up 5 bases and J gave up 6 bases; unmatched junction bases: 6. The CDR3 extends over 13 amino acids. The CDR3: CASSDTQGSEAFF. The CDR3 nucleotides read TGTGCCAGCAGTGATACACAGGGGTCTGAAGCTTTCTTT.